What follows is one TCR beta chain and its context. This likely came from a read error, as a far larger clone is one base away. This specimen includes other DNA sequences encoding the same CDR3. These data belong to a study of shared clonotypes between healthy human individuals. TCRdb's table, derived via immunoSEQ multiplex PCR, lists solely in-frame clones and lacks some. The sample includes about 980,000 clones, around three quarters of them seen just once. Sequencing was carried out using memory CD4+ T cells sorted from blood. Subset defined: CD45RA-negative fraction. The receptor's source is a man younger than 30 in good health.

The DNA for the CDR3 is TGTGCCAGCAGCCGGGACAGGGGGAATTCACCCCTCCACTTT. Its protein product is CASSRDRGNSPLHF. The chain carries TRBV6-5 and TRBJ1-6; 11 positions match TRBD1. Germline assignment: CDR1 MNHEY and CDR2 SVGAGI. CDR3 size: 14 residues. V shed 6 bases, J shed 7 bases, and the junction held 2 bases outside the gene matches.